This TCR beta chain was obtained from a study of blood T cell repertoires in COVID-19. Study overall: Donors in the United States, Italy and Spain gave samples during acute or convalescent COVID-19. Sample material is recorded as cDNA or gDNA derived from T cells, B-cell-depleted T cells, or PBMCs.

Germline loops: CDR1 SGHDT, CDR2 YYEEEE. V dropped 3 bases and J dropped 6 bases, with 5 bases sitting between them. The CDR3 sequence is 11 residues long. A word on this clone: The same CDR3 can be traced to other DNA sequences in this sample.

Patients in Seattle were enrolled during active infection, then followed longitudinally. Original processing notes: Estimates of nucleated cell counts were drawn from the amplification of reference gene primers. Only in-frame clones appear in the TCRdb table, and some are missing; sequencing was by immunoSEQ multiplex PCR. That table supplies the V and J calls and clone size; D and trimming were determined from the DNA. The data contain approximately 530,000 clones, 70% to 90% of them singletons. Sample: peripheral blood. This clonotype originated in a woman aged 45 to 65 with COVID-19, enrolled during active disease. The chain joins TRBV5-6 to TRBJ2-3; no definite D call. The CDR3 sequence is CASSSQDTQYF. The CDR3 coding sequence is TGTGCCAGCAGCTCCCAGGATACGCAGTATTTT.